The present T cell receptor beta chain was sequenced within a study of blood T cell repertoires in COVID-19. Turning to the study itself: COVID-19 samples from acute and convalescent phases originated in the United States, Italy and Spain. PBMCs, B-cell-depleted T cells, or T cells were the source of the cDNA or gDNA that made up the material.

Clones were read by immunoSEQ multiplex PCR, and TCRdb kept only the in-frame ones, dropping some. The sample lists more than 110,000 clones, under 90% seen once, with 1.5% to 2% in the top ten. Germline assignment: CDR1 SEHNR and CDR2 FQNEAQ (reference sequence). V shed 8 bases and J shed 2 bases, with 9 bases lying between them. The CDR3 extends over 12 amino acids. The receptor comes from a woman between 18 and 29 years old who had been exposed to COVID-19. Material for sequencing was PBMCs or T cells enriched from blood (not recorded which). The V and J genes are TRBV7-9 and TRBJ1-2, with D tentatively TRBD1 (5 bases). The CDR3 DNA reads TGTGCCAGCCTTGCAGGGAACTATGGCTACACCTTC. Translation gives CASLAGNYGYTF.